This TCR beta chain was observed in a study of lymphopenia after photon versus proton radiotherapy. With respect to this clone: What it binds is not known.

Measured with immunoSEQ multiplex PCR; TCRdb has only the in-frame clones, and not every one. The data hold 70,000 or so clones, with 85% to 95% observed a single time. CDR1 and CDR2 from the germline V gene are SGDLS and YYNGEE. Trimming cost V 4 bases and J 1 base, with 24 bases left between them. CDR3 length: 18 amino acids. Overall study findings and caveats: Under photons, naive T cells and diversity fell while effector/memory populations rose. After the lymphocyte nadir, photon-treated repertoires showed oligoclonal expansion, especially of CD8+ Temra cells. Authors raise, but do not show, better survival with proton therapy.

The source of this sequence is a woman in her thirties or forties with cholangiocarcinoma. V and J are TRBV9 and TRBJ2-7; D is perhaps TRBD1 or TRBD2 (5 bases each). This specimen was peripheral blood, taken from a patient treated with photon-based radiotherapy. In DNA form, the CDR3 reads TGTGCCAGCAGCCCCTCTGGGGCTGGAAGACGGGGTTCCTACGAGCAGTACTTC. Protein sequence: CASSPSGAGRRGSYEQYF. Variable domain in full (rest from reference TRBV9 and TRBJ2-7): DSGVTQTPKHLITATGQRVTLRCSPRSGDLSVYWYQQSLDQGLQFLIQYYNGEERAKGNILERFSAQQFPDLHSELNLSSLELGDSALYFCASSPSGAGRRGSYEQYFGPGTRLTVT.